This record looks at one T cell receptor (beta chain) sequence and its context. Its specificity is unknown. The V end was cut by 3 bases, the J end by 4 bases, with 10 bases between. From germline, CDR1 is SGHAT and CDR2 FQNNGV. The CDR3 covers 14 residues. TCRdb keeps only in-frame clones here, not all; method: immunoSEQ multiplex PCR. This table has tens of thousands of clones, roughly 90% appearing once. The record originates from a study of OX40 agonist ivuxolimab in advanced cancers. Overall study: Patients received ivuxolimab, an intravenous treatment, every 2 weeks at 0.01 to 10 mg/kg. Melanoma, hepatocellular carcinoma, head and neck or renal cell cancer occurred in dose-escalation patients. Prior anti-PD-1, anti-PD-L1 or anti-CTLA-4 therapy did not bar entry, and less than 50% had some. Study-level findings and limits: Within 6 weeks, CD4+ and CD8+ blood T cells expanded clonally at 0.1 to 3.0 mg/kg.

This clonotype was obtained from an adult with an advanced solid tumor such as melanoma, head and neck, liver or kidney cancer. This sequence joins TRBV11-2 and TRBJ1-3; possibly TRBD1 for D (5 bases). The starting material was CD4+ or CD8+ T cells sorted from blood, obtained in a trial of the OX40 agonist ivuxolimab. CDR3 nucleotides: TGTGCCAGCAGCTTCTCAGGGTCGGGAAACACCATATATTTT. As protein: CASSFSGSGNTIYF.